The 7 T cell receptor beta chains reported below all come from one sample, sequenced in a study of blood T cell repertoires in COVID-19. The table came from immunoSEQ multiplex PCR; TCRdb's copy has only in-frame clones and leaves some out. The sample lists some 250,000 clones, around 82% occurring once. Material for sequencing was peripheral blood. The receptors were sampled from a man aged 35 to 55 with active or convalescent COVID-19.

The chain couples TRBV19 to TRBJ1-2; D possibly corresponds to TRBD1 (6 bases). CDR1 and CDR2 from the germline V gene are LNHDA and SQIVND (reference sequence). V lost 0 bases to trimming and J lost 8 bases, with 16 bases between them. There are 15 residues in the CDR3. CDR3 sequence (DNA): TGTGCCAGTAGTATAGATCACCAGGGGCGGAAAGGCTACACCTTC. Its protein product is CASSIDHQGRKGYTF.

This chain links TRBV7-9 with TRBJ1-5; 7 bases align to TRBD1. Germline V gene sequence: CDR1 SEHNR, CDR2 FQNEAQ (reference sequence). Trimming at V came to 1 base and at J to 6 bases, leaving 3 bases not matched to a gene. This CDR3 contains 14 residues. CDR3 residues: CASSLGDRSQPQHF. The CDR3, as DNA: TGTGCCAGCAGCTTAGGGGACAGAAGTCAGCCCCAGCATTTT.

This chain uses TRBV24-1 with TRBJ2-7, with D possibly matching TRBD1 (6 bases). Trimming cost V 5 bases and J 1 base, with 11 bases left between them. The germline V gene encodes CDR1 KGHDR and CDR2 SFDVKD. The CDR3 length is 14 residues. DNA of the CDR3: TGTGCCACCAGTGCCACGGACAGTTCCTACGAGCAGTACTTC. It is translated as CATSATDSSYEQYF.

The CDR3 region is CASSNEQGFRETQYF. CDR3 nucleotides: TGTGCCAGCAGCAACGAACAGGGATTTAGGGAGACCCAGTACTTC. The chain uses TRBV5-4 and TRBJ2-5; tentatively, D is TRBD1 (6 bases). V lost 4 bases and J lost 5, with 18 bases in between. The length of the CDR3 is 15 residues. CDR1 and CDR2 from the germline V gene are SGHNT and YYREEE (reference sequence). The entire variable domain, with the rest obtained from reference TRBV5-4 and TRBJ2-5, is as follows: ETGVTQSPTHLIKTRGQQVTLRCSSQSGHNTVSWYQQALGQGPQFIFQYYREEENGRGNFPPRFSGLQFPNYSSELNVNALELDDSALYLCASSNEQGFRETQYFGPGTRLLVL.

The chain combines TRBV5-8 with TRBJ1-5; TRBD1 matches 7 bases. This CDR3 comprises 16 residues. The germline gives CDR1 SGHTS, CDR2 YDEGEE. V lost 4 bases, J lost 2 bases, and 9 bases stayed unmatched. CDR3 loop: CASSPGQVYGNQPQHF. The CDR3 DNA reads TGTGCCAGCAGCCCCGGACAGGTTTACGGCAATCAGCCCCAGCATTTT.

This chain joins TRBV24-1 and TRBJ1-2; D call uncertain. The germline V gene encodes CDR1 KGHDR and CDR2 SFDVKD. This CDR3 comprises 13 residues. The V and J ends lost 0 bases and 5 bases respectively, with 6 bases between them. The CDR3 sequence is CATSDLNFYGYTF. CDR3 bases: TGTGCCACCAGTGATTTGAACTTTTATGGCTACACCTTC.

The CDR3: CAWSVLAPRKTDSNYGYTF. CDR3 bases: TGTGCCTGGAGTGTATTAGCCCCCAGAAAGACCGATTCTAACTATGGCTACACCTTC. The chain is built from TRBV30 and TRBJ1-2, with D unclear. CDR1 is GTSNPN and CDR2 is SVGIG in the germline V gene (reference sequence). V lost 0 bases to trimming and J lost 0 bases, with 23 bases between them. The CDR3 length is 19 residues.